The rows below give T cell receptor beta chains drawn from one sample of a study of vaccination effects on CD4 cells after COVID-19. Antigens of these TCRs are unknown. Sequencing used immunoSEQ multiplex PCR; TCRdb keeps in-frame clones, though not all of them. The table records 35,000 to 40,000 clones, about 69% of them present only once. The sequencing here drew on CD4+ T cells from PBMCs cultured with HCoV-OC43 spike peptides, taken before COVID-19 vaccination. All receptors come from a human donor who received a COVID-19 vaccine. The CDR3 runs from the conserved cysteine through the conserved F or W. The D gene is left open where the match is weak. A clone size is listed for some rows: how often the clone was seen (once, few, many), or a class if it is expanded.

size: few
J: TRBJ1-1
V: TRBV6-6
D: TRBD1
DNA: TGTGCCAGCAGAGCACCCGACAGGGGAAACACTGAAGCTTTCTTT
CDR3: CASRAPDRGNTEAFF

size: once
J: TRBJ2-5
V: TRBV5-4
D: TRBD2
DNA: TGTGCCAGCAGCGACCGACTAGCGTGGGGGCAAGAGACCCAGTACTTC
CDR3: CASSDRLAWGQETQYF

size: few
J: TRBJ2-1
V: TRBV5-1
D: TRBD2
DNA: TGCGCCAGCAGCTTGCTCGGGGGGGCGGCCTACAATGAGCAGTTCTTC
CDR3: CASSLLGGAAYNEQFF

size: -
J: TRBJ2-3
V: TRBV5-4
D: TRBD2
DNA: TGTGCCGGATCCCTAGCGGGGGGTGGGGATACGCAGTATTTT
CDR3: CAGSLAGGGDTQYF

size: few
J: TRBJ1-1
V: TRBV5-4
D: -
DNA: TGTGCCAGCAGCTTGGCGGGGGGCGGGACTGAAGCTTTCTTT
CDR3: CASSLAGGGTEAFF

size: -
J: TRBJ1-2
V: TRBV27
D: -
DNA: TGTGCCAGCAGTTTTGCGGGGCACTATGGCTACACCTTC
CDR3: CASSFAGHYGYTF

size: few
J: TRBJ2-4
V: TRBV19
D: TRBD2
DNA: TGTGCCAGTAGCGGACTAGCGGGGGGCTCGCTACTAGCCAAAAACATTCAGTACTTC
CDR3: CASSGLAGGSLLAKNIQYF

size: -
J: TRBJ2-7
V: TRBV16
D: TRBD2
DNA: TGTGCCAGCAGCCAATTTTCCGGACTAGCGGGGGGTCTATACGAGCAGTACTTC
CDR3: CASSQFSGLAGGLYEQYF

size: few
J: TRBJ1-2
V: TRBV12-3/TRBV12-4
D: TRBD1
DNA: TGTGCCAGCAGTGGGTGGACAGGGCTTGGCTACACCTTC
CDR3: CASSGWTGLGYTF

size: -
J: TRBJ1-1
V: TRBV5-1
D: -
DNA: TGCGCCAGCAGAGGGGAAACTGAAGCTTTCTTT
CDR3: CASRGETEAFF

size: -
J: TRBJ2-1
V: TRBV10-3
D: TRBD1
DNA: TGTGCCATCAGTGAAGGGGACAGATACAATGAGCAGTTCTTC
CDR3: CAISEGDRYNEQFF

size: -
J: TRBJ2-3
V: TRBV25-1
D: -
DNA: TGTGCCAGCAGTCCCGGCGGTAGTACAGATACGCAGTATTTT
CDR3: CASSPGGSTDTQYF

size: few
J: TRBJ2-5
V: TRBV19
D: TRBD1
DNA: TGTGCCAGTAGCCGGAGCGGACAGGGGTCGTTCCAAGAGACCCAGTACTTC
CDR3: CASSRSGQGSFQETQYF

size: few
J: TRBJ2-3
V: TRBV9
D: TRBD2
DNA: TGTGCCAGCAGCGTAGAGGTTGGGAGGGCCACAGATACGCAGTATTTT
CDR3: CASSVEVGRATDTQYF

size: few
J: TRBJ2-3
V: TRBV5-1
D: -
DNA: TGCGCCAGCAGCCCCTATGCTAGCGCTAGCACAGATACGCAGTATTTT
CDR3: CASSPYASASTDTQYF

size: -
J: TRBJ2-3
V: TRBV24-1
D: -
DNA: TGTGCCACCAGTGATTCGACGAATTGGGCGGAGCGCACAGATACGCAGTATTTT
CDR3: CATSDSTNWAERTDTQYF

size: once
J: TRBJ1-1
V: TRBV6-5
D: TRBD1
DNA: TGTGCCAGCAGTTACCGGGACAGGGGGACTGAAGCTTTCTTT
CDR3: CASSYRDRGTEAFF

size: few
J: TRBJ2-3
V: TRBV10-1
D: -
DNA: TGCGCCAGCAGTCGGGGCCTGACAGATACGCAGTATTTT
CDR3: CASSRGLTDTQYF

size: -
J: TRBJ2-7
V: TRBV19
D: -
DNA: TGTGCCAGTCGGAACAAAGGGCAGCAGTACTTC
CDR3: CASRNKGQQYF

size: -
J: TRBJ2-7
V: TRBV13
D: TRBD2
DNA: TGTGCCAGCAGCATGGGAGCTAGCGGTGAAACCTACGAGCAGTACTTC
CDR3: CASSMGASGETYEQYF

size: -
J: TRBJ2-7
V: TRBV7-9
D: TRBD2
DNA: TGTGCCAGCAGCCGATTTCCGACTAGCGGGGCCTACGAGCAGTACTTC
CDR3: CASSRFPTSGAYEQYF

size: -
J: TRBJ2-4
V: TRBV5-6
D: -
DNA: TGTGCCAGCAGCTTTAGGGCTAAAGCCAAAAACATTCAGTACTTC
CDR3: CASSFRAKAKNIQYF

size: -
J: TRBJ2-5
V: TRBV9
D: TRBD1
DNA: TGTGCCAGCAGCGACGGACAGGGTGGGTGGGCGACCCAGTACTTC
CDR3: CASSDGQGGWATQYF

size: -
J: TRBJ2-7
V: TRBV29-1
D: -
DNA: TGCAGCGTTGTCCTGACAGGCGCGGAGCAGTACTTC
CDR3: CSVVLTGAEQYF

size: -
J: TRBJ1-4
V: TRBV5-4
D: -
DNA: TGTGCCAGCAGCCTGGGCGGGATGGCAACTAATGAAAAACTGTTTTTT
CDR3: CASSLGGMATNEKLFF